The present T cell receptor beta chain was sequenced within a study of CD8+CD57+ T cells in acquired aplastic anemia. Looking at the study overall: The average for DNA from sorted CD4+ and CD8+ cells was around 3.4 ug. Findings and caveats of the study: Between the patient and control groups, CD8+ Simpson's diversity did not differ significantly. Patients had around 30 CD8+ CDR3 sequences in common with controls (the shared set).

Trimming removed 4 bases from V and 2 bases from J; junction bases left unmatched: 11. CDR1 is KGHDR, CDR2 SFDVKD, per germline. CDR3 size: 17 residues. This clonotype came up once. The antigen is undetermined. TCR beta VDJ combinations and CDR3 sequences were profiled from genomic DNA. From the reads, TCRdb called clonotypes with MiXCR, one entry per CDR3 protein. In the table there are hundreds of thousands of distinct CDR3 sequences, 55% to 65% of which are singletons. The chain links TRBV24-1 to TRBJ2-3, with 7 bases aligning to TRBD2. This TCR derives from a human donor with severe aplastic anemia or a healthy control (not recorded which). The sample taken for sequencing was sorted CD4+, CD8+, or CD8+CD57+ T cells (not recorded which) from PBMCs. Written as DNA, the CDR3 is TGTGCCACCAGTGAACCAGCGGGAAGCCCCTCCACAGATACGCAGTATTTT. Protein product: CATSEPAGSPSTDTQYF.